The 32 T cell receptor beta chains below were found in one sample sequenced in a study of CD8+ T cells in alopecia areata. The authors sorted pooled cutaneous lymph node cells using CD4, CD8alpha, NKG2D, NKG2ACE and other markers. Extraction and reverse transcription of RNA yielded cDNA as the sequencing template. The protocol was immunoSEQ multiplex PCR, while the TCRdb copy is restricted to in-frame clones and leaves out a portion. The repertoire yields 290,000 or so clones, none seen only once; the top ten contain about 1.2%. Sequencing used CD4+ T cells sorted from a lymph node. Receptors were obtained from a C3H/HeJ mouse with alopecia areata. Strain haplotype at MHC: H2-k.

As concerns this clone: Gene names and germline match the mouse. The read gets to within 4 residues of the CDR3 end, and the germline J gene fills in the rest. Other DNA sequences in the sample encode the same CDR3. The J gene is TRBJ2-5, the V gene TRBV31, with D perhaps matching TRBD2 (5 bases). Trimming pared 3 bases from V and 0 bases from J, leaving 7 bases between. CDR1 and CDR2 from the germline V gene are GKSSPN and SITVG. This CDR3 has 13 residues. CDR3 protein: CAWSLGNQDTQYF. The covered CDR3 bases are TGTGCCTGGAGCCTGGGTAACCAAGAC.

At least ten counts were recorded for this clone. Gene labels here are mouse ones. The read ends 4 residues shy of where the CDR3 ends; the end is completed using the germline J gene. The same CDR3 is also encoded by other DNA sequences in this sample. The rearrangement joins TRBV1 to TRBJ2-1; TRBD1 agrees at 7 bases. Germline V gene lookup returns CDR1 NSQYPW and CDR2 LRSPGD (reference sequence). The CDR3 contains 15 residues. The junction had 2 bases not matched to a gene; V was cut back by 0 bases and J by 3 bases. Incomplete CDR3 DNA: TGCACCTGCAGTGCAGAGCGGGACAGCTATGCT. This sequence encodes CTCSAERDSYA. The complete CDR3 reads CTCSAERDSYAEQFF.

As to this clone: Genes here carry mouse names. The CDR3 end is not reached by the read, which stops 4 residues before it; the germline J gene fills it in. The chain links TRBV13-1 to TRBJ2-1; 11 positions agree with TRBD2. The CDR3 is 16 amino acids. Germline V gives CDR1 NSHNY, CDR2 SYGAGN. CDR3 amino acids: CASSDPQLGGRAEQFF. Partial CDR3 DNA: TGTGCCAGCAGTGACCCTCAACTGGGGGGGCGCGCT.

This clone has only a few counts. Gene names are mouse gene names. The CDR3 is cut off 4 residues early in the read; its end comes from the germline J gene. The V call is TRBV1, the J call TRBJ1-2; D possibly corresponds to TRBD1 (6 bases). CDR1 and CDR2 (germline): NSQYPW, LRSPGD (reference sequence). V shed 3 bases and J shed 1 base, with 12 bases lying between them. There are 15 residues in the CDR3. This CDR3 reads CTCSASGEVNSDYTF. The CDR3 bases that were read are TGCACCTGCAGTGCCTCAGGGGAGGTAAACTCC.

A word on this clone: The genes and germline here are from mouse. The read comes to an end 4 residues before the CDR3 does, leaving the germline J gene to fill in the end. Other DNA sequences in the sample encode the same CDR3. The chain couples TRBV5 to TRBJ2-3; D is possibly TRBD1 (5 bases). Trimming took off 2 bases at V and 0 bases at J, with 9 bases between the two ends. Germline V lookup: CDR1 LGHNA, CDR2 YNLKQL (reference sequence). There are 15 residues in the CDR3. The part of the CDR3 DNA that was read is TGTGCCAGCAGCCAACAGGGAGCTAGTGCAGAA. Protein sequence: CASSQQGASAE. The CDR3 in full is CASSQQGASAETLYF.

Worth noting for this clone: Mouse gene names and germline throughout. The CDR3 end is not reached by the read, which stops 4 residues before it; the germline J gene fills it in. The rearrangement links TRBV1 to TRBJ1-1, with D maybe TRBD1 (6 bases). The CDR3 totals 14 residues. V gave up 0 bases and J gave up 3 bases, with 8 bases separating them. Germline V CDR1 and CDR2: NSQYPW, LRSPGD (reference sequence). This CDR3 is CTCSAEGADTEVFF. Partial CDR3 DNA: TGCACCTGCAGTGCAGAGGGGGCGGACACA. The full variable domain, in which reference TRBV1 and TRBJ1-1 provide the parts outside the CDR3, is VTLLEQNPRWRLVPRGQAVNLRCILKNSQYPWMSWYQQDLQKQLQWLFTLRSPGDKEVKSLPGADYLATRVTDTELRLQVANMSQGRTLYCTCSAEGADTEVFFGKGTRLTVV.

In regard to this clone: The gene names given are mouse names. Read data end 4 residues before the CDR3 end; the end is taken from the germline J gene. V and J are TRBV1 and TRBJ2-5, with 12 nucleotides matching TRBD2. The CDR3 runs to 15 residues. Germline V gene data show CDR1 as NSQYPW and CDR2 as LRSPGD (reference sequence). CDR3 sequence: CTCSAVTGGADTQYF. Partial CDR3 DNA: TGCACCTGCAGTGCAGTGACTGGGGGGGCGGAC. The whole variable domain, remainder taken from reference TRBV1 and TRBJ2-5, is VTLLEQNPRWRLVPRGQAVNLRCILKNSQYPWMSWYQQDLQKQLQWLFTLRSPGDKEVKSLPGADYLATRVTDTELRLQVANMSQGRTLYCTCSAVTGGADTQYFGPGTRLLVL.

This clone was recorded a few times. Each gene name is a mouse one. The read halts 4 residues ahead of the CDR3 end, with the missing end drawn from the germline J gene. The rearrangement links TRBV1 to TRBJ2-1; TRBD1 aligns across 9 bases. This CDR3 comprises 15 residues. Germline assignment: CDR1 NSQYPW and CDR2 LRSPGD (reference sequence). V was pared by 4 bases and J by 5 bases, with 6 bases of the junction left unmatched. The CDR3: CTCSGHRGRDAEQFF. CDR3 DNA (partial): TGCACCTGCAGTGGTCACAGGGGGCGAGATGCT. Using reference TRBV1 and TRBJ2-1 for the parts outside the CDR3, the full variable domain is VTLLEQNPRWRLVPRGQAVNLRCILKNSQYPWMSWYQQDLQKQLQWLFTLRSPGDKEVKSLPGADYLATRVTDTELRLQVANMSQGRTLYCTCSGHRGRDAEQFFGPGTRLTVL.

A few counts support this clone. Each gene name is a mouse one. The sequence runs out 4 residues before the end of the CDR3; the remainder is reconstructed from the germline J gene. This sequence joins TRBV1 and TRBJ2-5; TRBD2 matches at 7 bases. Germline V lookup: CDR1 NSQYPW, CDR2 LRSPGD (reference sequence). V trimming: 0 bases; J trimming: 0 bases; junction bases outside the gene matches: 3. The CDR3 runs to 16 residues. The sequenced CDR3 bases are TGCACCTGCAGTGCAGACGCTGGGGGAAACCAAGAC. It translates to CTCSADAGGNQD. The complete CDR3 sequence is CTCSADAGGNQDTQYF.

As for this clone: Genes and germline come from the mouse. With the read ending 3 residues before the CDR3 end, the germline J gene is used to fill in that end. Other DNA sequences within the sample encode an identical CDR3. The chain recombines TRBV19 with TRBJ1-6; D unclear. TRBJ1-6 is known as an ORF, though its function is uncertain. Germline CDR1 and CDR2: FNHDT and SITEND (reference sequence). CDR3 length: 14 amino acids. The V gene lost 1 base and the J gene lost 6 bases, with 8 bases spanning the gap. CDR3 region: CASSINRGNSPLYF. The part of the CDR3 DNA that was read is TGTGCCAGCAGTATAAACAGAGGTAATTCGCCC.

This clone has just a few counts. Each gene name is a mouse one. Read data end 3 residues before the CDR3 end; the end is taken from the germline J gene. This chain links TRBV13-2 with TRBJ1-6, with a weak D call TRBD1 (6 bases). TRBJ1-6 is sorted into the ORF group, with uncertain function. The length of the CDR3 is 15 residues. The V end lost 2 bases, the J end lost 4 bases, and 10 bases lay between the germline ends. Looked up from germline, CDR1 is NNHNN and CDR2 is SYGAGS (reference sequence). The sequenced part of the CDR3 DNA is TGTGCCAGCGGTGACCTGGGACAATATAATTCGCCC. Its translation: CASGDLGQYNSP. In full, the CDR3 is CASGDLGQYNSPLYF.

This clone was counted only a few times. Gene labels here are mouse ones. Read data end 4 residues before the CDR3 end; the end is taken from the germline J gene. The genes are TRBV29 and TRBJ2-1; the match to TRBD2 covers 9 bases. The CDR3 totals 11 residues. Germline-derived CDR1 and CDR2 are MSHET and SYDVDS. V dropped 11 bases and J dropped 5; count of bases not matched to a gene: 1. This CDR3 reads CAWTGDAEQFF. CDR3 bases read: TGTGCTTGGACTGGGGATGCT.

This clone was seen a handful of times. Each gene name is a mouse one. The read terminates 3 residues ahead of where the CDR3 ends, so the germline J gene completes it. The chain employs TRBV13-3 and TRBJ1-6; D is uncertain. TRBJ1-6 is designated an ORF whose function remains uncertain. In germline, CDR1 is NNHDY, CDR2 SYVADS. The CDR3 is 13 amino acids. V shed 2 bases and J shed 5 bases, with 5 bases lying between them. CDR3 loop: CASSDPNNSPLYF. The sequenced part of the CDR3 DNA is TGTGCCAGCAGTGACCCCAATAATTCGCCC.

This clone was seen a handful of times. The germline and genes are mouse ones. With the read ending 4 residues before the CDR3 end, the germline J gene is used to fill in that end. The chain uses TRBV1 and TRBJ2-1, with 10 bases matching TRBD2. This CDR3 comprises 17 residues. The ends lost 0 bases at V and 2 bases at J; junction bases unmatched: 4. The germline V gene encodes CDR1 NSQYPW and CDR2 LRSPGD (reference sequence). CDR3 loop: CTCSAEWTGGYYAEQFF. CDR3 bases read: TGCACCTGCAGTGCAGAGTGGACTGGGGGTTACTATGCT.

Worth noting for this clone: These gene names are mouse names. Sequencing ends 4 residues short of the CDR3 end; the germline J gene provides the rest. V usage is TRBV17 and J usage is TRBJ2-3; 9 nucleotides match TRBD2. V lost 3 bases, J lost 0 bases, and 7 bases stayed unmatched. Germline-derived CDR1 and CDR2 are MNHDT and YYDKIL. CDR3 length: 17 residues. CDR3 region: CASSSLGGDPSAETLYF. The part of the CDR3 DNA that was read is TGTGCTAGCAGTAGTCTGGGGGGGGACCCTAGTGCAGAA.

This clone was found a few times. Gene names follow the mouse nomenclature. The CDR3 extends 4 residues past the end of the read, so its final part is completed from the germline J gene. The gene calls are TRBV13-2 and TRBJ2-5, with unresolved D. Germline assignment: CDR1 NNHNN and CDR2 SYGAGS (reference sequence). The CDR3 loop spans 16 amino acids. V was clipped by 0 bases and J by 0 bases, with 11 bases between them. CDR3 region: CASGDAAGVNQDTQYF. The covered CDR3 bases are TGTGCCAGCGGTGATGCGGCAGGAGTTAACCAAGAC.

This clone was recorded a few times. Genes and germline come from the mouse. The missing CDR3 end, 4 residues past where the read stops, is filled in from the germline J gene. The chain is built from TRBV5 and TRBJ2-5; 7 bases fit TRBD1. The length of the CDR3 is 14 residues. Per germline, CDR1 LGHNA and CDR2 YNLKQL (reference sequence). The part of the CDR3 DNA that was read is TGTGCCAGCAGCCATGACAGGGTGTCAGAC. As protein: CASSHDRVSD. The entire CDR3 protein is CASSHDRVSDTQYF.

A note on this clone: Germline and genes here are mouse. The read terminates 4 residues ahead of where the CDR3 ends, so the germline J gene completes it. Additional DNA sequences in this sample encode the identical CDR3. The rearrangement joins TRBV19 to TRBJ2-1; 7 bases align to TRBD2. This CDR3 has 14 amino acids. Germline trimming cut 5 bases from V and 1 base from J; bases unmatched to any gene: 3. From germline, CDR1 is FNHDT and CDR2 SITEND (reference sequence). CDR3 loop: CASRNWGNYAEQFF. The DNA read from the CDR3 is TGTGCCAGCAGGAACTGGGGAAACTATGCT.

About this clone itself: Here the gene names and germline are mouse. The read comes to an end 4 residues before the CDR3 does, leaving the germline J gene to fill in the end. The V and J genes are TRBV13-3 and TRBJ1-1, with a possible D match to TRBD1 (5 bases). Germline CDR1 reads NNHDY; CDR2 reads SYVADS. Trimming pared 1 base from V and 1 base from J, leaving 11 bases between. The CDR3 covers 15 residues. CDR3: CASSDRQGGNTEVFF. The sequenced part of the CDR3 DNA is TGTGCCAGCAGTGATCGCCAGGGAGGAAACACA.

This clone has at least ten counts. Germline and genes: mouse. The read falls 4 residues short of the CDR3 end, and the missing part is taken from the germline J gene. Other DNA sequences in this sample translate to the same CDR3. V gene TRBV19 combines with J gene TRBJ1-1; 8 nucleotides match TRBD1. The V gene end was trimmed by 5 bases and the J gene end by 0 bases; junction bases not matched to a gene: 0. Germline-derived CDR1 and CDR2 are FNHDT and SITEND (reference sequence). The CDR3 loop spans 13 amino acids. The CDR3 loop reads CASRDRANTEVFF. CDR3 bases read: TGTGCCAGCAGGGACAGGGCAAACACA. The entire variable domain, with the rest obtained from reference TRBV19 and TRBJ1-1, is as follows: GGIITQTPKFLIGQEGQKLTLKCQQNFNHDTMYWYRQDSGKGLRLIYYSITENDLQKGDLSEGYDASREKKSSFSLTVTSAQKNEMAVFLCASRDRANTEVFFGKGTRLTVV.

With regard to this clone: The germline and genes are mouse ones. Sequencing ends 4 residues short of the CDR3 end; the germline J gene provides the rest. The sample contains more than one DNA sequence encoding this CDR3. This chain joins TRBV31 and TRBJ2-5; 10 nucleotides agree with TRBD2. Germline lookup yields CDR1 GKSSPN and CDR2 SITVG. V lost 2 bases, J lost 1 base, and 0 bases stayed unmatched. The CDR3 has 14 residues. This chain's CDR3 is CAWSDWGDQDTQYF. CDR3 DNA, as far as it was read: TGTGCCTGGAGTGACTGGGGGGACCAAGAC. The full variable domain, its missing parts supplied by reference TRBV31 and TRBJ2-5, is AQTIHQWPVAEIKAVGSPLSLGCTIKGKSSPNLYWYWQATGGTLQQLFYSITVGQVESVVQLNLSASRPKDDQFILSTEKLLLSHSGFYLCAWSDWGDQDTQYFGPGTRLLVL.

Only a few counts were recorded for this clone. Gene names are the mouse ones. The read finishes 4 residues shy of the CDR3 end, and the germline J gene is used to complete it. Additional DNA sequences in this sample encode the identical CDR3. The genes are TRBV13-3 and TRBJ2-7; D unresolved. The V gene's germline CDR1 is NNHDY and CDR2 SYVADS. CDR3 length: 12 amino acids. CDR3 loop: CASSDVLYEQYF. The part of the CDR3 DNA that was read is TGTGCCAGCAGTGATGTACTATAT.

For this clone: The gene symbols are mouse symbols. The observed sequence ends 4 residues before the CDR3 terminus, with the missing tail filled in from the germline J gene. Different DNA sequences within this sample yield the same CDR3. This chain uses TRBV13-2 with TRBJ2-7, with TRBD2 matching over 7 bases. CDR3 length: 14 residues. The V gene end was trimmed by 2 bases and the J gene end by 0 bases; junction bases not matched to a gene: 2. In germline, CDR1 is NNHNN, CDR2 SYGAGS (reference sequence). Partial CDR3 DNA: TGTGCCAGCGGTGAGGGACTGAGCTCCTAT. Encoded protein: CASGEGLSSY. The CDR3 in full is CASGEGLSSYEQYF.

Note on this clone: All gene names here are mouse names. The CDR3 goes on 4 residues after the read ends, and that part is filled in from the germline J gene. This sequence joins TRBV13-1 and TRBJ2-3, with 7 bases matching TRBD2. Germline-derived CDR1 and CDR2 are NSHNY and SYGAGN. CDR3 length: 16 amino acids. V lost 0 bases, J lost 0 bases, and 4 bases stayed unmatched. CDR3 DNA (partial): TGTGCCAGCAGTGATGAGCCTGGGGGTAGTGCAGAA. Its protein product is CASSDEPGGSAE. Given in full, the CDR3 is CASSDEPGGSAETLYF.

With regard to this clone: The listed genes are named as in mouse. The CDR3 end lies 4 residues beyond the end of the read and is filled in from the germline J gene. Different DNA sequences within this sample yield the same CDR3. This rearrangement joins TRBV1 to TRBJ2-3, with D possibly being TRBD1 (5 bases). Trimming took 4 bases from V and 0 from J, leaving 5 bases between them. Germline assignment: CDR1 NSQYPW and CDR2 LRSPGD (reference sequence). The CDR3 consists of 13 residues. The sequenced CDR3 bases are TGCACCTGCAGTGGACAGAGTGCAGAA. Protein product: CTCSGQSAE. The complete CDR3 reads CTCSGQSAETLYF.

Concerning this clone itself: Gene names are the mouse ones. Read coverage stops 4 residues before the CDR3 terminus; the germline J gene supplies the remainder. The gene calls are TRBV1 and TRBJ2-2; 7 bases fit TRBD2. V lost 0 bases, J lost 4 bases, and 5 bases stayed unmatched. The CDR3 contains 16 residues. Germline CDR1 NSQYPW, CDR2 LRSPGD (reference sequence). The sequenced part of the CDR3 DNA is TGCACCTGCAGTGCAGATGGGGGGAAGGGCACCGGG. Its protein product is CTCSADGGKGTG. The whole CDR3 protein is CTCSADGGKGTGQLYF. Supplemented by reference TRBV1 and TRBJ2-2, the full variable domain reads VTLLEQNPRWRLVPRGQAVNLRCILKNSQYPWMSWYQQDLQKQLQWLFTLRSPGDKEVKSLPGADYLATRVTDTELRLQVANMSQGRTLYCTCSADGGKGTGQLYFGEGSKLTVL.

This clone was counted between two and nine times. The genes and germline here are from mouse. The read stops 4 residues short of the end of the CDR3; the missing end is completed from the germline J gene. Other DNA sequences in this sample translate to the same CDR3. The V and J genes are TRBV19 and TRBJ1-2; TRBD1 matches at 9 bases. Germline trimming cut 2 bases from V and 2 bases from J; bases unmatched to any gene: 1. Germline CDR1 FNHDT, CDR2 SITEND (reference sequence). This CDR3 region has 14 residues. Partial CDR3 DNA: TGTGCCAGCAGTATCGACAGGGGGAACTCC. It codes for CASSIDRGNS. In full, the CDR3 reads CASSIDRGNSDYTF.

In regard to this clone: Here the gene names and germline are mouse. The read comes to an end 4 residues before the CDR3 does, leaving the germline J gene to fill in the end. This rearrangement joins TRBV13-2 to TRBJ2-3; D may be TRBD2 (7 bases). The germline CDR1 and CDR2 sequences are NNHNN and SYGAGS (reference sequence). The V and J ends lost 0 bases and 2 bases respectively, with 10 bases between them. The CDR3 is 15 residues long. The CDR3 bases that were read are TGTGCCAGCGGTGATGTCCTGGGGGCTGCAGAA. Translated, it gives CASGDVLGAAE. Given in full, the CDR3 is CASGDVLGAAETLYF.

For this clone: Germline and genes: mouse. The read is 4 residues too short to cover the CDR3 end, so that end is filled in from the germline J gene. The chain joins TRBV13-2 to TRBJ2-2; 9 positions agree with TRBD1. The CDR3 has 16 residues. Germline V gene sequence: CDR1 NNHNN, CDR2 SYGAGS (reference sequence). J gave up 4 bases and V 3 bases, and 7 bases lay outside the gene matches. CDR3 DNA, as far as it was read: TGTGCCAGCGGTGGTTCCGGGACAGGGATCACCGGG. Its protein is CASGGSGTGITG. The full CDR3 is CASGGSGTGITGQLYF.

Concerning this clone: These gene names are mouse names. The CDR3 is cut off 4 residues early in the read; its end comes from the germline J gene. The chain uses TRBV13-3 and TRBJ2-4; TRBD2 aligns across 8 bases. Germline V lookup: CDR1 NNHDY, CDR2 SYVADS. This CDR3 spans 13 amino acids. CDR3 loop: CASSLGGENTLYF. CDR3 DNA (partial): TGTGCCAGCAGTCTTGGGGGGGAAAAC.

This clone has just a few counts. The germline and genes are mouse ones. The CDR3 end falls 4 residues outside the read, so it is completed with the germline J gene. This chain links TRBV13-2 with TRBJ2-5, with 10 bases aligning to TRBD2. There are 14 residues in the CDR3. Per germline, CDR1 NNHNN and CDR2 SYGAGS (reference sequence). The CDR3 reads CASGKLGGRDTQYF. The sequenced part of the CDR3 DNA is TGTGCCAGCGGTAAACTGGGGGGGAGGGAC.

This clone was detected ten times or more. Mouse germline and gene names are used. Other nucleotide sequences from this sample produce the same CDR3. The sequenced CDR3 bases are TGCACCTGCAGTGCAGGGACAGGGGATTATAATTCGCCC. The encoded protein is CTCSAGTGDYNSP. The full CDR3 protein is CTCSAGTGDYNSPLYF. The chain employs TRBV1 and TRBJ1-6, with 9 bases lining up with TRBD1. Read coverage stops 3 residues before the CDR3 terminus; the germline J gene supplies the remainder. TRBJ1-6 is noted as an ORF with a role that remains uncertain. The J segment lost 4 bases and the V segment lost 1 base, leaving 2 bases of the junction unmatched. Looked up from germline, CDR1 is NSQYPW and CDR2 is LRSPGD (reference sequence). The CDR3 length is 16 residues.